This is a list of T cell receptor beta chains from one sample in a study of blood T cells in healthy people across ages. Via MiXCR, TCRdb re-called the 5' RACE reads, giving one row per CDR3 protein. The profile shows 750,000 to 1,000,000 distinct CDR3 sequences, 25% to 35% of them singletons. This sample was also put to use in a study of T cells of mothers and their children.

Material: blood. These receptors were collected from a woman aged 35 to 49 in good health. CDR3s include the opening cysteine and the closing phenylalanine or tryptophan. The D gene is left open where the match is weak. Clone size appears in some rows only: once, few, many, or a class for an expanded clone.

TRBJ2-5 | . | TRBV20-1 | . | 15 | TGCAGTGCTAGCCGGGGGGCCAACTTCCAAGAGACCCAGTACTTC | CSASRGANFQETQYF
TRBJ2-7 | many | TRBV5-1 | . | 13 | TGCGCCAGCAGCCTCCCCCCGGTATACGAGCAGTACTTC | CASSLPPVYEQYF
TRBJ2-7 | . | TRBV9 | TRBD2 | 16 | TGTGCCAGCAGCGCCGGACTAGCGGGGGGCCGGGCCGAGCAGTACTTC | CASSAGLAGGRAEQYF
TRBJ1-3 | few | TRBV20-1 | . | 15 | TGCAGTGCCCCCCAGCCGGGGTCAGGAGGAAACACCATATATTTT | CSAPQPGSGGNTIYF
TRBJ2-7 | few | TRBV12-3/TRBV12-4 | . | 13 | TGTGCCGCCACCGCTGCGGGGAGGAACGAGCAGTACTTC | CAATAAGRNEQYF
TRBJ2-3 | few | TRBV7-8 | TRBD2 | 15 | TGTGCCAGCACAGATAGCGGGGCCTCGGGAGATACGCAGTATTTT | CASTDSGASGDTQYF
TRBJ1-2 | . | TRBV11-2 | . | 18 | TGTGCCAGCAGCTTACCCTTGGCATACAGCGTCGATTCCTATGGCTACACCTTC | CASSLPLAYSVDSYGYTF
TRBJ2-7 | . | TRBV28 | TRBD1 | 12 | TGTGCCGGCACCTTGACAGGGAACGAGCAGTACTTC | CAGTLTGNEQYF
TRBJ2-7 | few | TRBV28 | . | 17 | TGTGCCAGCAGTCGAGACTCCACAGGGCATAGCTCCTACGAGCAGTACTTC | CASSRDSTGHSSYEQYF
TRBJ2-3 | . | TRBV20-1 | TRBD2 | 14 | TGCAGTGCTAGAGGCTGGGAGGGCGCAGATACGCAGTATTTT | CSARGWEGADTQYF
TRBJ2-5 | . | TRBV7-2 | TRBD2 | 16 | TGTGCCAGCAGCTCCTTGAGCGGGGGGGGTCAAGAGACTCAGTACTTC | CASSSLSGGGQETQYF
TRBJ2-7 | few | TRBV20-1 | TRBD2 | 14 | TGCAGTGCTAGGGGGGGGACGGGTAGAGGGGAGCAGTACTTC | CSARGGTGRGEQYF
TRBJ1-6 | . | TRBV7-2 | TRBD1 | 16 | TGTGCCAGCAGCTCGTACTGGGGACAGGTTAATTCACCCCTCCACTTT | CASSSYWGQVNSPLHF
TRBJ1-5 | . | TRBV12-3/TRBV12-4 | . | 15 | TGTGCCAGCAGTTTTGGGGGGGTCGGCAATCAGCCCCAGCATTTT | CASSFGGVGNQPQHF
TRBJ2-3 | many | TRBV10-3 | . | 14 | TGTGCCATCAGTGAGGGACTTAGCACAGATACGCAGTATTTT | CAISEGLSTDTQYF
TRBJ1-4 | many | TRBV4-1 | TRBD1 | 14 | TGCGCCAGCAGCCAAGGGGACAGGGAGGAAAAACTGTTTTTT | CASSQGDREEKLFF
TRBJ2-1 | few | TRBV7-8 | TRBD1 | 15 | TGTGCCAGCAGCTTAGAAGGGGGCAGGGGGAATGAGCAGTTCTTC | CASSLEGGRGNEQFF
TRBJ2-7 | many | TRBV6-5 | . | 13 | TGTGCCAGCACCATGGGGGGTGTTTACGAGCAGTACTTC | CASTMGGVYEQYF
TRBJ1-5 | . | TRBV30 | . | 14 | TGTGCCTGGACAGCTTCTTTGGGCAATCAGCCCCAGCATTTT | CAWTASLGNQPQHF
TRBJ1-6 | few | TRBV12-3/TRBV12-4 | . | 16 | TGTGCCAGCGCCCGCGAGTTGGGCCTCTATAATTCACCCCTCCACTTT | CASARELGLYNSPLHF
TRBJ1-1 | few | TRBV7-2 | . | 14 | TGTGCCAGCAGGTCAGACCCTGTAAACATTGAAGCTTTCTTT | CASRSDPVNIEAFF
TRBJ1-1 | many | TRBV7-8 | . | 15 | TGTGCCAGCAGCTTAACGTCGGCGATGAACACTGAAGCTTTCTTT | CASSLTSAMNTEAFF
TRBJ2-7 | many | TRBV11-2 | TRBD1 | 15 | TGTGCCAGCAGCTTAGGGACAGGGTTTGTCGACGAGCAGTACTTC | CASSLGTGFVDEQYF
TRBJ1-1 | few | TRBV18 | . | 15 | TGTGCCAGCTCACCGACCACAGCGCCGAACACTGAAGCTTTCTTT | CASSPTTAPNTEAFF
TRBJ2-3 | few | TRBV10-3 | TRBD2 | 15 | TGTGCCATCAGTGTTGGGACTAGCCTCACAGATACGCAGTATTTT | CAISVGTSLTDTQYF
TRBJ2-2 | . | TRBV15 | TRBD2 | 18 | TGTGCCACCAGCAGAGATGGGAGCGGGGGGGCCAGAACCGGGGAGCTGTTTTTT | CATSRDGSGGARTGELFF
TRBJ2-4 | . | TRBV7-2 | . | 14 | TGTGCCAACAGCTTAGAACAGGGGAGGGACATTCAGTACTTC | CANSLEQGRDIQYF
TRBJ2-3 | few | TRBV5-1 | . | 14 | TGCGCCAGCAGCTTGGGCCATCGGGAGGATACGCAGTATTTT | CASSLGHREDTQYF
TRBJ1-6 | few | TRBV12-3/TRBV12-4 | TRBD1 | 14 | TGTGCCAGCAGGGCGGGACAGGCAAATTCACCCCTCCACTTT | CASRAGQANSPLHF
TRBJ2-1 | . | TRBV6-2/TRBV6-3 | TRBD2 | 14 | TGTGCCAGCAGCGGACTAGCGGGAGGATCTGAGCAGTTCTTC | CASSGLAGGSEQFF
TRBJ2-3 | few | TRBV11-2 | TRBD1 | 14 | TGTGCCAGCAGCGACAGGGGGCTGAGAGATACGCAGTATTTT | CASSDRGLRDTQYF
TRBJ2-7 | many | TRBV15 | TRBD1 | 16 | TGTGCCACCAGCAGAGATCGAGGGACAGGGACCCACGAGCAGTACTTC | CATSRDRGTGTHEQYF
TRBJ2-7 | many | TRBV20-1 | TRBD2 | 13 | TGCAGTGTGAGTACTAGCGGGGCCTACGAGCAGTACTTC | CSVSTSGAYEQYF
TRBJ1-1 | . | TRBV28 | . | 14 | TGTGCCAGCAGTTTATTTCCGGGTGACTCACGAGCTTTCTTT | CASSLFPGDSRAFF
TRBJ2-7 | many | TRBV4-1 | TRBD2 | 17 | TGCGCCAGCAGCCAAGATAGGACTAGCGGGGCTCCCTACGAGCAGTACTTC | CASSQDRTSGAPYEQYF
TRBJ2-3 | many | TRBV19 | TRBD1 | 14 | TGTGCCACCGTGGACAGGGGATTCACAGATACGCAGTATTTT | CATVDRGFTDTQYF
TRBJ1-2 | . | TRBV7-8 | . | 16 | TGTGCCAGCAGCTCCTACGGCCCGGCGGGGATCTATGGCTACACCTTC | CASSSYGPAGIYGYTF
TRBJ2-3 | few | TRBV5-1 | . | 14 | TGCGCCAGCAGCTTGGGAGGGAGGCAAGATACGCAGTATTTT | CASSLGGRQDTQYF
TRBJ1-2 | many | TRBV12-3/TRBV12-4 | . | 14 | TGTGCCAGCAGTCCCAGGAGAGTAATCGGTGGCTACACCTTC | CASSPRRVIGGYTF
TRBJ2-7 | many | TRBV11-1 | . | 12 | TGTGCCAGCAGCTCGGCGCTGGGGGAGCAGTACTTC | CASSSALGEQYF
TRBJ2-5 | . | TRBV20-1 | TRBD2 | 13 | TGCAGTGCCGAACCGGGACTAGCCGGGACCCAGTACTTC | CSAEPGLAGTQYF
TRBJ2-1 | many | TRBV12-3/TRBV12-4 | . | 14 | TGTGCCAGCAGTCCCGCCGGCCGAGACAATGAGCAGTTCTTC | CASSPAGRDNEQFF
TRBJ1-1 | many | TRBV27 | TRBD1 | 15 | TGTGCCAGCAACCACCAGCAGGGGGCTAGCACTGAAGCTTTCTTT | CASNHQQGASTEAFF
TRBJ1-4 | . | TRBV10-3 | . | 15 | TGTGCCATCAGTGAGAATGCAGGGGCAGGAGAAAAACTGTTTTTT | CAISENAGAGEKLFF
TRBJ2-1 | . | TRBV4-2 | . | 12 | TGTGCCAGCAGCCAGGGTACAGGCGAGCAGTTCTTC | CASSQGTGEQFF
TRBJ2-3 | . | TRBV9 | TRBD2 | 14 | TGTGCCAGCAGCGTAGTAAGCGGGGGTGATACGCAGTATTTT | CASSVVSGGDTQYF
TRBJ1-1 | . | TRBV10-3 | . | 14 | TGTGCCATCAGTGCTATGGGGATGAACACTGAAGCTTTCTTT | CAISAMGMNTEAFF
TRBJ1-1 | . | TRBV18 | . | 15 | TGTGCCAGCTCACCCGGGCCTCGAGGGAACACTGAAGCTTTCTTT | CASSPGPRGNTEAFF
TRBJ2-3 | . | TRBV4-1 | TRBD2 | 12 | TGCGCCAGCAGCCAAATAGCGGGGGGGCAGTATTTT | CASSQIAGGQYF
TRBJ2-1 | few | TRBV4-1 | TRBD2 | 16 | TGCGCCAGCAGCCAAGATCGAGCGGGGGGCCACAATGAGCAGTTCTTC | CASSQDRAGGHNEQFF
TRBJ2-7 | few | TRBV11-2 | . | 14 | TGTGCCAGCAGTGTCGGACGGCAGACCTACGAGCAGTACTTC | CASSVGRQTYEQYF
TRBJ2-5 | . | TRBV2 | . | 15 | TGTGCCAGCAAACGGTCCGTGCGGGACCAAGAGACCCAGTACTTC | CASKRSVRDQETQYF
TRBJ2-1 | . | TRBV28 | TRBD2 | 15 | TGTGCCAGCAGGACAGCGGGGGGGCCTTCGGAGACCCAGTTCTTC | CASRTAGGPSETQFF
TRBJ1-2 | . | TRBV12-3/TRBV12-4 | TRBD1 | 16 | TGTGCCAGCAGTATCCCGGGACAGGGGGCGGGCTATGGCTACACCTTC | CASSIPGQGAGYGYTF